The 27 T cell receptor beta chains below come from one sample, sequenced in a study of regulatory T cells in long-lasting Graves disease. Time point indicated: newly diagnosed GD, antithyroid drugs for less than 3 months. Following extraction of RNA from PBMCs, that RNA was used to make the TCR library. Through Arm-PCR of CDR3 regions and iRepertoire HTBI primers, TCR beta libraries were built. TCRdb re-called the multiplex PCR reads with MiXCR, one entry per CDR3 protein. The table lists 440,000 or so distinct CDR3 sequences, 15% of them singletons. The same specimen was also included in a second study, on T cells in Graves' hyperthyroidism and ophthalmopathy.

Sequences were derived from peripheral blood mononuclear cells (PBMCs), sampled at new diagnosis, from a patient treated with antithyroid drugs. Receptors originate from a woman under 40 with Graves disease.

This clonotype showed up just a few times. This chain uses TRBV20-1 with TRBJ1-2, with D perhaps TRBD1 (6 bases). Trimming took 3 bases from V and 8 from J, leaving 10 bases between them. The V gene's germline CDR1 is DFQATT and CDR2 SNEGSKA (reference sequence). This CDR3 is 11 amino acids long. DNA for the CDR3: TGCAGTGCTAGGGGGAGGGGGGGCTACACCTTC. Residues: CSARGRGGYTF.

This clonotype was observed at least ten times. An end of the junction differs from the germline gene, which may be a read error. The V call is TRBV6-1, the J call TRBJ2-3; TRBD2 aligns across 8 bases. The CDR3 runs to 16 residues. Germline CDR1 is MNHNS and CDR2 is SASEGT. DNA for the CDR3: TGCGCCAGCAGTCTTAGCGGGACCCAGCAAGGGGATACGCAGTATTTT. It is translated as CASSLSGTQQGDTQYF.

This clonotype was observed at least ten times. The chain couples TRBV11-2 to TRBJ2-6; 9 positions agree with TRBD1. Looked up from germline, CDR1 is SGHAT and CDR2 is FQNNGV. CDR3 length equals 19 residues. With V trimmed by 5 bases and J by 0 bases, 11 bases remained unmatched. CDR3 DNA: TGTGCCAGCAGCCGCGGAGCATTGACAGGGGGCTCTGGGGCCAACGTCCTGACTTTC. Its protein product is CASSRGALTGGSGANVLTF.

This clonotype has at least ten counts. This rearrangement joins TRBV12-5 to TRBJ2-1; tentatively, D is TRBD2 (5 bases). Germline V gene lookup returns CDR1 LGHNT and CDR2 FRNRAP. The CDR3 totals 15 residues. V was pared by 6 bases and J by 6 bases, with 18 bases between. The CDR3 region has the DNA TGTGCTAGTGGGGATGGACTCCCGGGTAGCAATGAGCAGTTCTTC. Residues: CASGDGLPGSNEQFF.

Remarks on this clonotype: The final CDR3 position lacks the conserved phenylalanine or tryptophan, pointing to a likely read error. The gene calls are TRBV5-4 and TRBJ1-6; TRBD1 is a possible D gene (6 bases). Germline CDR1 reads SGHNT; CDR2 reads YYREEE (reference sequence). V lost 8 bases to trimming and J lost 14 bases, with 14 bases between them. This CDR3 region has 11 residues. The CDR3 DNA follows: TGTGCCAGTCTATCACAGGGCACCCTCCACTAT. Residues: CASLSQGTLHY.

This clonotype has a count of ten or more. The rearrangement uses TRBV6-2 or TRBV6-3 and TRBJ1-1, with D perhaps matching TRBD1 (6 bases). V lost 6 bases and J 5 bases, leaving 13 bases between the germline ends. The length of the CDR3 is 13 residues. Per the germline V gene, CDR1 is MNHEY and CDR2 is SVGEGT. CDR3 region: CASRYTGKTEAFF. For the CDR3, the DNA is TGTGCCAGCAGGTACACAGGGAAAACTGAAGCTTTCTTT.

This clonotype was detected only a few times. The chain links TRBV12-3 or TRBV12-4 to TRBJ2-7; D remains ambiguous. With 6 bases removed from V and 4 bases from J, the gap between germline ends came to 10 bases. This CDR3 has 12 amino acids. The CDR3 region is CASRSTAYEQYF. The CDR3 DNA sequence: TGTGCCAGCAGGTCCACAGCATACGAGCAGTACTTC.

The CDR3 reads CASSLVQQPPQHF. CDR3 DNA sequence: TGTGCCAGCAGCTTAGTACAACAGCCCCCGCAGCATTTT. This rearrangement joins TRBV7-2 to TRBJ1-5; no definite D call. There are 13 residues in the CDR3. Germline V gene data show CDR1 as SGHTA and CDR2 as FQGNSA. V lost 1 base, J lost 13 bases, and 14 bases lay in between.

This clonotype was picked up many times. The genes are TRBV28 and TRBJ1-6, with a weak D call TRBD1 (5 bases). Per germline, CDR1 MDHEN and CDR2 SYDVKM. Trimming took 1 base from V and 0 from J, leaving 10 bases between them. This CDR3 has 17 residues. The CDR3 is CASSLSPGSSYNSPLHF. CDR3 bases: TGTGCCAGCAGTTTATCCCCAGGGAGCTCCTATAATTCACCCCTCCACTTT.

The rearrangement uses TRBV6-5 and TRBJ2-1, with a weak D call TRBD2 (6 bases). V was clipped by 4 bases and J by 3 bases, with 16 bases between them. The germline V gene encodes CDR1 MNHEY and CDR2 SVGAGI. The CDR3 extends over 16 amino acids. CDR3 sequence: CASSSRLATFYNEQFF. The DNA for the CDR3 is TGTGCCAGCAGTTCTAGGCTAGCGACTTTCTACAATGAGCAGTTCTTC.

This clonotype was picked up many times. The chain links TRBV12-3 or TRBV12-4 to TRBJ1-5; D might be TRBD1 (5 bases). This CDR3 is 14 amino acids long. V was cut by 6 bases and J by 2 bases, with 11 bases left in between. DNA for the CDR3: TGTGCCAGCAGGAGGGACGGAGGCAATCAGCCCCAGCATTTT. Residues: CASRRDGGNQPQHF.

This clonotype was recorded many times. The gene calls are TRBV2 and TRBJ2-2; the D gene is possibly TRBD1 (6 bases). This CDR3 has 15 residues. Trimming pared 6 bases from V and 1 base from J, leaving 12 bases between. The germline gives CDR1 SNHLY, CDR2 FYNNEI. The CDR3: CASRSQGLNTGELFF. CDR3 nucleotides: TGTGCCAGCAGGAGTCAGGGGTTGAACACCGGGGAGCTGTTTTTT.

This clonotype was detected ten times or more. This sequence joins TRBV7-9 and TRBJ2-7; D not resolved. The germline V and J ends were trimmed by 4 bases and 0 bases, with 4 bases remaining between them. Looked up from germline, CDR1 is SEHNR and CDR2 is FQNEAQ (reference sequence). CDR3 length: 12 amino acids. Written as DNA, the CDR3 is TGTGCCAGCAGCTCGGCCTCCTACGAGCAGTACTTC. Protein: CASSSASYEQYF. The whole variable domain, remainder taken from reference TRBV7-9 and TRBJ2-7, is DTGVSQNPRHKITKRGQNVTFRCDPISEHNRLYWYRQTLGQGPEFLTYFQNEAQLEKSRLLSDRFSAERPKGSFSTLEIQRTEQGDSAMYLCASSSASYEQYFGPGTRLTVT.

This clonotype has at least ten counts. The V call is TRBV28, the J call TRBJ2-5; D is uncertain. Between the trimmed V and J ends, which lost 6 bases and 0 bases, there was a span of 20 bases. Germline CDR1 MDHEN, CDR2 SYDVKM. This CDR3 comprises 17 residues. The CDR3 DNA follows: TGTGCCAGCAGACACCGATGGGGTCAAGGGCACCAAGAGACCCAGTACTTC. Residues: CASRHRWGQGHQETQYF.

This clonotype was counted between two and nine times. The chain combines TRBV6-1 with TRBJ1-1; D ambiguous. Trimming removed 4 bases from V and 0 bases from J, with 9 bases in between. The CDR3 runs to 14 residues. Germline values: CDR1 MNHNS, CDR2 SASEGT. CDR3 nucleotides: TGTGCCAGCAGTGCTGTACAGATGAACACTGAAGCTTTCTTT. Protein sequence: CASSAVQMNTEAFF.

The chain has TRBV5-4 and TRBJ2-2, with TRBD2 matching 7 bases. Germline V gives CDR1 SGHNT, CDR2 YYREEE (reference sequence). J gave up 7 bases and V 3 bases, and 12 bases lay outside the gene matches. The CDR3 is 16 amino acids. The CDR3 spells CASSSAGAGSIGELFF. As DNA, the CDR3 is TGTGCCAGCAGCTCGGCGGGAGCGGGTTCCATCGGGGAGCTGTTTTTT.

This clonotype was observed at least ten times. The chain has TRBV12-5 and TRBJ1-1, with unresolved D. The CDR3 length is 15 residues. V was clipped by 1 base and J by 0 bases, with 9 bases between them. Looked up from germline, CDR1 is LGHNT and CDR2 is FRNRAP. CDR3 sequence reads: CASGLASTLNTEAFF. Written as DNA, the CDR3 is TGTGCTAGTGGTTTGGCGTCGACACTGAACACTGAAGCTTTCTTT. The full variable domain, with the rest looked up from reference TRBV12-5 and TRBJ1-1, is DARVTQTPRHKVTEMGQEVTMRCQPILGHNTVFWYRQTMMQGLELLAYFRNRAPLDDSGMPKDRFSAEMPDATLATLKIQPSEPRDSAVYFCASGLASTLNTEAFFGQGTRLTVV.

V gene TRBV20-1 combines with J gene TRBJ2-3; the D gene is possibly TRBD2 (5 bases). Germline CDR1 reads DFQATT; CDR2 reads SNEGSKA (reference sequence). V was clipped by 5 bases and J by 2 bases, with 17 bases between them. The length of the CDR3 is 15 residues. CDR3 nucleotide sequence: TGCAGTGCTGACCCGGGTGAGCGGCTCACAGATACGCAGTATTTT. The encoded protein is CSADPGERLTDTQYF.

The chain uses TRBV5-1 and TRBJ2-1; 10 bases fit TRBD1. V was clipped by 3 bases and J by 8 bases; unmatched bases: 8. In germline, CDR1 is SGHRS, CDR2 YFSETQ. CDR3 length: 15 residues. DNA of the CDR3: TGCGCCAGCAGCTACCAGGGACAGGGGCACGATGAGCAGTTCTTC. Its protein product is CASSYQGQGHDEQFF.

A few counts support this clonotype. A read error may explain this, as a much larger clone is one base away. V is TRBV9 and J is TRBJ2-1, with D unclear. CDR1 and CDR2 from the germline V gene are SGDLS and YYNGEE. CDR3 length: 12 residues. The ends were cut back, 4 bases at V and 8 bases at J, with 10 bases in the middle. CDR3 residues: CASSIRGDEQFF. Written as DNA, the CDR3 is TGTGCCAGCAGCATAAGAGGCGATGAGCAGTTCTTC.

In this sample, this clonotype turned up many times. The chain uses TRBV11-2 and TRBJ2-3; D is ambiguous. The CDR3 has 13 amino acids. Germline values: CDR1 SGHAT, CDR2 FQNNGV. Deletions cut 6 bases from V and 0 bases from J, with 7 bases between. In DNA, the CDR3 is TGTGCCAGCAGGGGTGCGAGCACAGATACGCAGTATTTT. It yields the protein CASRGASTDTQYF.

This clonotype was counted between two and nine times. The rearrangement joins TRBV7-6 to TRBJ2-5, with D uncertain. V was cut by 2 bases and J by 3 bases, with 16 bases left in between. This CDR3 has 16 residues. Looked up from germline, CDR1 is SGHVS and CDR2 is FNYEAQ. The chain's CDR3 is CASSLRAIPAEETQYF. The CDR3 DNA reads as TGTGCCAGCAGCTTAAGAGCCATCCCGGCCGAAGAGACCCAGTACTTC.

This clonotype was seen at least ten times. The V call is TRBV11-2, the J call TRBJ2-3, with a possible D match to TRBD1 (5 bases). Germline values: CDR1 SGHAT, CDR2 FQNNGV. The CDR3 is 12 residues long. Trimming removed 6 bases from V and 10 bases from J, with 14 bases in between. The CDR3 loop reads CASSPEGAAQYF. As DNA, the CDR3 is TGTGCCAGCAGTCCCGAAGGGGCTGCGCAGTATTTT.

This rearrangement joins TRBV5-5 to TRBJ2-1; 9 nucleotides agree with TRBD1. The germline V gene encodes CDR1 SGHKS and CDR2 YYEKEE (reference sequence). The CDR3 loop spans 17 amino acids. Unmatched junction bases numbered 14, after V lost 3 bases and J lost 7 bases. CDR3 nucleotide sequence: TGTGCCAGCAGCTATACGTCAGGGGGGACAGGGCTGAATGAGCAGTTCTTC. Its protein product is CASSYTSGGTGLNEQFF.

The J gene is TRBJ2-2, the V gene TRBV27, with D perhaps TRBD1 (6 bases). This CDR3 is built from 13 residues. Germline V gene lookup returns CDR1 MNHEY and CDR2 SMNVEV (reference sequence). Trimming took off 2 bases at V and 6 bases at J, with 7 bases between the two ends. The DNA of the CDR3 is TGTGCCAGCAGTTTACAGGGGCCCGGGGAGCTGTTTTTT. Encoded protein: CASSLQGPGELFF.

Turning to this clonotype: Since a much larger clone is just one base distant, this may be a read error. The J gene is TRBJ1-2, the V gene TRBV5-1; the D is unclear. The CDR3 totals 15 residues. Germline V CDR1 and CDR2: SGHRS, YFSETQ. CDR3 nucleotide sequence: TGCGCCAGCATCTTGGATCCAGACCTGGGAGATGGCTACACCTTC. Its translation is CASILDPDLGDGYTF.

This clonotype was detected a few times. The chain employs TRBV15 and TRBJ2-7; D possibly corresponds to TRBD1 (6 bases). CDR3 length equals 15 residues. Germline V gives CDR1 LNHNV, CDR2 YYDKDF (reference sequence). The V and J ends lost 0 bases and 1 base respectively, with 10 bases between them. CDR3 protein: CATSREGGRSYEQYF. In DNA form, the CDR3 reads TGTGCCACCAGCAGAGAAGGGGGAAGGTCCTACGAGCAGTACTTC.